Presented here are 20 T cell receptor beta chains from one specimen sequenced in a study of T cells in tuberculosis. Sorting used thawed, overnight-rested PBMC stained with anti-CD3, a viability dye and GMM-loaded CD1B tetramer. The lipid loaded on the CD1B tetramers was C32 glucose monomycolate from Rhodococcus equi. Method: immunoSEQ multiplex PCR; TCRdb's copy keeps in-frame clones and lacks some. The sample lists 88,000 or so clones, roughly 90% occurring once. The sequencing sample was made of CD1b-GMM tetramer-negative cells sorted from PBMCs. All receptors derive from an adult woman with latent tuberculosis.

The CDR3 sequence is CATSRDRSNRGPDTQYF. CDR3 sequence (DNA): TGTGCCACCAGCAGAGATAGGTCGAACAGGGGGCCTGATACGCAGTATTTT. The rearrangement links TRBV15 to TRBJ2-3, with 9 bases identical to TRBD1. V was clipped by 0 bases and J by 6 bases; unmatched bases: 10. Germline V gene sequence: CDR1 LNHNV, CDR2 YYDKDF (reference sequence). The length of the CDR3 is 17 residues.

In regard to this clone: One end of the junction varies from germline; a read error may be responsible. The chain is built from TRBV19 and TRBJ1-3, with D maybe TRBD1 (6 bases). Germline-derived CDR1 and CDR2 are LNHDA and SQIVND (reference sequence). The CDR3 runs 14 residues. The DNA for the CDR3 is TGTGCCGGTAGACAGGCCAACTCTGGAAACACCATATATTTT. This translates into CAGRQANSGNTIYF.

The chain combines TRBV6-1 with TRBJ1-5; a possible D gene is TRBD1 (5 bases). Germline CDR1 reads MNHNS; CDR2 reads SASEGT. This CDR3 comprises 15 residues. Trimming took 7 bases from V and 0 from J, leaving 13 bases between them. CDR3 coding DNA: TGTGCCAGCAATACTGACGGACATAGCAATCAGCCCCAGCATTTT. This sequence encodes CASNTDGHSNQPQHF.

The chain recombines TRBV2 with TRBJ1-6; the match to TRBD1 covers 7 bases. V shed 6 bases, J shed 6 bases, and the junction held 8 bases outside the gene matches. Germline V gene sequence: CDR1 SNHLY, CDR2 FYNNEI. The CDR3 length is 15 residues. CDR3 residues: CASSAGGVLNSPLHF. The CDR3 bases are TGTGCCAGCAGCGCAGGGGGAGTCCTTAATTCACCCCTCCACTTT.

The chain has TRBV6-1 and TRBJ1-1; TRBD1 might be the D (6 bases). The length of the CDR3 is 13 residues. Between the trimmed V and J ends, which lost 4 bases and 7 bases, there was a span of 13 bases. From germline, CDR1 is MNHNS and CDR2 SASEGT. The CDR3 protein is CASSGGGVDEAFF. CDR3 in DNA: TGTGCCAGCAGTGGGGGGGGCGTAGATGAAGCTTTCTTT.

This clone was found a few times. V usage is TRBV7-9 and J usage is TRBJ2-7; TRBD1 is a possible D gene (5 bases). This CDR3 spans 16 amino acids. V lost 5 bases and J lost 5, with 22 bases in between. The germline gives CDR1 SEHNR, CDR2 FQNEAQ (reference sequence). The DNA for the CDR3 is TGTGCCAGCAGCAACCTCCGAGACAGCCGCCCCCACGAGCAGTACTTC. As protein: CASSNLRDSRPHEQYF.

The rearrangement uses TRBV5-4 and TRBJ1-2; TRBD1 is a possible D gene (6 bases). The germline gives CDR1 SGHNT, CDR2 YYREEE (reference sequence). With 4 bases removed from V and 4 bases from J, the gap between germline ends came to 17 bases. The CDR3 contains 15 residues. CDR3: CASSSNRAMGYGYTF. Written as DNA, the CDR3 is TGTGCCAGCAGCAGCAACAGGGCCATGGGCTATGGCTACACCTTC.

Here the CDR3 DNA reads TGTGCCACCGGGACAGTGAACACTGAAGCTTTCTTT. Amino acid sequence: CATGTVNTEAFF. V gene TRBV6-5 combines with J gene TRBJ1-1; 7 nucleotides match TRBD1. CDR3 size: 12 residues. Looked up from germline, CDR1 is MNHEY and CDR2 is SVGAGI. V lost 10 bases to trimming and J lost 0 bases; unmatched junction nucleotides: 2.

This clone has just one count. The CDR3 region is CASSQDKEQYF. CDR3 DNA: TGCGCCAGCAGCCAAGATAAAGAGCAGTACTTC. This chain uses TRBV4-1 with TRBJ2-7; D remains ambiguous. Trimming pared 0 bases from V and 7 bases from J, leaving 4 bases between. This CDR3 is 11 amino acids long. Germline V lookup: CDR1 MGHRA, CDR2 YSYEKL.

V and J are TRBV5-4 and TRBJ2-5; TRBD2 aligns across 8 bases. Germline CDR1 and CDR2: SGHNT and YYREEE (reference sequence). CDR3 length: 17 residues. V shed 0 bases, J shed 3 bases, and the junction held 10 bases outside the gene matches. The CDR3 loop is CASSLGRRGADEETQYF. CDR3 sequence (DNA): TGTGCCAGCAGCTTGGGGCGGCGGGGGGCCGACGAAGAGACCCAGTACTTC.

The genes are TRBV2 and TRBJ1-5, with 9 bases fitting TRBD1. The CDR3 runs 15 residues. The germline gives CDR1 SNHLY, CDR2 FYNNEI. J gave up 3 bases and V 6 bases, and 6 bases lay outside the gene matches. CDR3 in DNA: TGTGCCAGCAGGGGACAGGGTATTCTCAATCAGCCCCAGCATTTT. It yields the protein CASRGQGILNQPQHF. Supplemented by reference TRBV2 and TRBJ1-5, the full variable domain reads EPEVTQTPSHQVTQMGQEVILRCVPISNHLYFYWYRQILGQKVEFLVSFYNNEISEKSEIFDDQFSVERPDGSNFTLKIRSTKLEDSAMYFCASRGQGILNQPQHFGDGTRLSIL.

V usage is TRBV15 and J usage is TRBJ2-1, with D possibly matching TRBD1 (5 bases). The CDR3 has 13 residues. Per germline, CDR1 LNHNV and CDR2 YYDKDF (reference sequence). Trimming pared 5 bases from V and 4 bases from J, leaving 9 bases between. CDR3 in amino acids: CATSLTEYNEQFF. DNA of the CDR3: TGTGCCACCAGCCTGACAGAATACAATGAGCAGTTCTTC.

A single count supports this clone. Its ends do not fully match the called genes, so a read error is possible. This chain joins TRBV7-7 and TRBJ2-1; tentative D call: TRBD1 (8 bases). The germline V gene has CDR1 SSHAT and CDR2 FNYEAQ (reference sequence). The CDR3 contains 15 residues. The chain's CDR3 is CASSPGLVQGGEQFF. The DNA for the CDR3 is TGTGCTAGCAGCCCAGGACTAGTACAGGGGGGTGAGCAGTTCTTC.

This rearrangement joins TRBV19 to TRBJ1-2, with a possible D match to TRBD1 (6 bases). Germline V lookup: CDR1 LNHDA, CDR2 SQIVND (reference sequence). The length of the CDR3 is 14 residues. The ends were cut back, 4 bases at V and 8 bases at J, with 17 bases in the middle. The CDR3 DNA sequence: TGTGCCAGTAGTACAGGAATAAAGGGGGACGGCTACACCTTC. The encoded protein is CASSTGIKGDGYTF.

This sequence joins TRBV25-1 and TRBJ2-7; possible D gene TRBD2, 6 bases. The CDR3 runs to 12 residues. Germline V CDR1 and CDR2: MGHDK, SYGVNS. Trimming pared 8 bases from V and 7 bases from J, leaving 15 bases between. The CDR3 region is CASGPYRGEQYF. The CDR3 nucleotides are TGTGCCAGCGGGCCTTACCGGGGGGAGCAGTACTTC.

The chain joins TRBV5-4 to TRBJ2-2; weak D call: TRBD1 (5 bases). Germline assignment: CDR1 SGHNT and CDR2 YYREEE (reference sequence). V lost 7 bases and J lost 0, with 10 bases in between. This CDR3 has 14 residues. The CDR3 DNA sequence: TGTGCCAGCCGCAGGACACCGAACACCGGGGAGCTGTTTTTT. Translating it yields CASRRTPNTGELFF.

The chain links TRBV5-4 to TRBJ2-3; TRBD2 agrees at 16 bases. Germline assignment: CDR1 SGHNT and CDR2 YYREEE (reference sequence). The CDR3 runs 20 residues. The V gene end was trimmed by 1 base and the J gene end by 1 base; junction bases not matched to a gene: 9. DNA for the CDR3: TGTGCCAGCAGCTTGCCGGGACTAGCGGGGGGGCCTGGGGGCACAGATACGCAGTATTTT. Translated, it gives CASSLPGLAGGPGGTDTQYF.

The rearrangement uses TRBV27 and TRBJ2-7; weak D call: TRBD1 (6 bases). Germline-derived CDR1 and CDR2 are MNHEY and SMNVEV (reference sequence). Trimming left V 2 bases short and J 3 bases short, with 11 bases between. The CDR3 runs 14 residues. CDR3 sequence reads: CASSLRGSLYEQYF. CDR3 DNA: TGTGCCAGCAGTTTAAGGGGGAGCCTCTACGAGCAGTACTTC.

The chain combines TRBV7-6 with TRBJ2-2; the match to TRBD2 covers 8 bases. This CDR3 spans 15 amino acids. With V trimmed by 4 bases and J by 0 bases, 1 base remained unmatched. From germline, CDR1 is SGHVS and CDR2 FNYEAQ. The CDR3 DNA sequence: TGTGCCAGCAGCTCGGGACTAGCGAACACCGGGGAGCTGTTTTTT. It is translated as CASSSGLANTGELFF. The full variable domain, rest sourced from reference TRBV7-6 and TRBJ2-2, is GAGVSQSPRYKVTKRGQDVALRCDPISGHVSLYWYRQALGQGPEFLTYFNYEAQQDKSGLPNDRFSAERPEGSISTLTIQRTEQRDSAMYRCASSSGLANTGELFFGEGSRLTVL.

The CDR3: CASSVGSGGPDTQYF. The CDR3 DNA follows: TGTGCCAGCAGTGTTGGCTCCGGAGGCCCAGATACGCAGTATTTT. V is TRBV28 and J is TRBJ2-3, with D tentatively TRBD2 (5 bases). Trimming left V 5 bases short and J 4 bases short, with 16 bases between. The CDR3 extends over 15 amino acids. CDR1 is MDHEN and CDR2 is SYDVKM in the germline V gene.